Sequencing of this TCR beta chain was carried out in a study of OX40 agonist ivuxolimab in advanced cancers. In the study overall: Patients treated during dose escalation were battling hepatocellular carcinoma, melanoma, renal cell or head and neck cancer.

Worth noting for this clone: Its antigen is as yet unknown.

Study-wide points: The expanded peripheral T cells' antigen specificity was not determined. People who partly responded at 0.1-3.0 mg/kg had some of the least clonal expansion seen.

Baseline, cycle 4 day 1, and cycle 7 day 1 were the blood sampling points. Trimming took 1 base from V and 6 from J; bases not matched to a gene: 7. This CDR3 is 15 amino acids long. The germline V gene has CDR1 LNHDA and CDR2 SQIVND (reference sequence). The method was immunoSEQ multiplex PCR; TCRdb's version includes in-frame clones alone and lacks a portion of them. In the table there are about 48,000 clones, around 90% of which are singletons. The sequence was obtained from an adult with an advanced solid tumor such as melanoma, head and neck, liver or kidney cancer. Sequencing used CD4+ or CD8+ T cells sorted from blood, obtained in a trial of the OX40 agonist ivuxolimab. The V gene is TRBV19, the J gene TRBJ1-1; the match to TRBD1 covers 8 bases. For the CDR3, the DNA is TGTGCCAGTAGTATAGTGCCAGGGGGCGGTTCTGAAGCTTTCTTT. It specifies CASSIVPGGGSEAFF.